This T cell receptor (beta chain) was retrieved from a study of immune evolution from preneoplasia to lung adenocarcinoma. The germline V gene has CDR1 GTSNPN and CDR2 SVGIG (reference sequence). CDR3 size: 13 residues. V was pared by 1 base and J by 0 bases, with 7 bases between. Using immunoSEQ multiplex PCR, the repertoire was profiled, and TCRdb retains in-frame clones only, with some absent. The data show about 11,000 clones, 70% to 90% seen once. The clonotype comes from a person between 65 and 79 years old with invasive lung adenocarcinoma. The J gene is TRBJ2-7, the V gene TRBV30, with D perhaps being TRBD1 or TRBD2 (6 bases each). Sequencing was carried out using FFPE invasive lung adenocarcinoma tissue. CDR3 loop: CAWSAGASYEQYF. DNA for the CDR3: TGTGCCTGGAGTGCGGGGGCCTCCTACGAGCAGTACTTC.